This T cell receptor (beta chain) was captured in a study of blood T cell repertoires in COVID-19. V was cut by 2 bases and J by 1 base, with 9 bases left in between. This CDR3 is 14 amino acids long. Germline-derived CDR1 and CDR2 are SGDLS and YYNGEE. The method was immunoSEQ multiplex PCR; TCRdb's version includes in-frame clones alone and lacks a portion of them. The sample yields about 180,000 clones, around 83% seen once. This chain joins TRBV9 and TRBJ1-1; TRBD1 is a possible D gene (6 bases). The clonotype originates from a human donor in a cohort sampled during active COVID-19. Sequencing was done on a sample of peripheral blood. The CDR3, as DNA: TGTGCCAGCAGCGTTCTACAGGGGAACACTGAAGCTTTCTTT. This translates into CASSVLQGNTEAFF.